Listed here are 26 T cell receptor beta chains from one sample, sequenced in a study of blood T cell repertoires in COVID-19. Using immunoSEQ multiplex PCR, the repertoire was profiled, and TCRdb retains in-frame clones only, with some absent. The sample yields about 210,000 clones, around 86% seen once. Sequencing used PBMCs or T cells enriched from blood (not recorded which). The receptors originated from a man aged 25-40 years in a cohort exposed to, infected with or recovered from COVID-19 (not recorded which).

The rearrangement joins TRBV7-8 to TRBJ1-1; the match to TRBD1 covers 10 bases. Germline trimming cut 5 bases from V and 2 bases from J; bases unmatched to any gene: 5. The CDR3 is made up of 15 amino acids. Germline V CDR1 and CDR2: SGHVS, FQNEAQ. As DNA, the CDR3 is TGTGCCAGCAGCACCGGACAGGGGGTAAACACTGAAGCTTTCTTT. Its translation: CASSTGQGVNTEAFF.

The V gene is TRBV29-1, the J gene TRBJ2-3, with D hard to call. V lost 3 bases and J 3 bases, leaving 10 bases between the germline ends. Germline V gives CDR1 SQVTM, CDR2 ANQGSEA. The CDR3 has 13 amino acids. CDR3 region: CSVEISLTDTQYF. The CDR3, as DNA: TGCAGCGTTGAGATTAGCTTAACAGATACGCAGTATTTT.

The count of this clone is one. Here the CDR3 reads CATSSEVGGSYEQFF. CDR3 nucleotide sequence: TGTGCCACCTCCTCGGAAGTGGGGGGATCATATGAGCAGTTCTTC. This chain joins TRBV24-1 and TRBJ2-1; a weak D match, TRBD2 (6 bases). Germline V gene data show CDR1 as KGHDR and CDR2 as SFDVKD. The V end lost 9 bases, the J end lost 8 bases, and 22 bases lay between the germline ends. The CDR3 consists of 15 residues.

V gene TRBV9 combines with J gene TRBJ2-2, with 7 bases aligning to TRBD1. CDR3 length: 18 residues. Unmatched junction bases numbered 10, after V lost 0 bases and J lost 2 bases. Germline V gene sequence: CDR1 SGDLS, CDR2 YYNGEE. For the CDR3, the DNA is TGTGCCAGCAGCGTAGTCGGGACAGACAAGTTCAACACCGGGGAGCTGTTTTTT. Translated, it gives CASSVVGTDKFNTGELFF.

V gene TRBV18 combines with J gene TRBJ1-5; 10 positions agree with TRBD1. The CDR3 is 18 residues long. The germline V gene encodes CDR1 KGHSH and CDR2 LQKENI. V dropped 2 bases and J dropped 0; count of bases not matched to a gene: 7. Written as DNA, the CDR3 is TGTGCCAGCTCACCAGGGACAGGGGCCCTAAATAGCAATCAGCCCCAGCATTTT. Its protein is CASSPGTGALNSNQPQHF.

This rearrangement joins TRBV4-1 to TRBJ2-1; the match to TRBD1 covers 12 bases. V shed 3 bases and J 10 bases; nucleotides not matched to a gene: 7. The CDR3 consists of 15 residues. CDR1 is MGHRA and CDR2 is YSYEKL in the germline V gene. The CDR3 nucleotides read TGCGCCAGCAGCCAGGATTCCGGGACAGGGGGCGAGCAGTTCTTC. It is translated as CASSQDSGTGGEQFF.

The chain employs TRBV7-2 and TRBJ2-1, with a tentative D call TRBD2 (6 bases). V lost 1 base, J lost 6 bases, and 13 bases lay in between. CDR1 and CDR2 (germline): SGHTA, FQGNSA. There are 15 residues in the CDR3. The CDR3 reads CASSLELARANEQFF. The CDR3 DNA sequence: TGTGCCAGCAGCTTAGAACTAGCTCGGGCCAATGAGCAGTTCTTC.

This chain links TRBV29-1 with TRBJ2-1; D is unclear. Germline lookup yields CDR1 SQVTM and CDR2 ANQGSEA. The CDR3 is 14 amino acids. V was shortened by 6 bases and J by 1 base, with 13 bases between the two germline ends. This CDR3 reads CSVIGSTSYNEQFF. The CDR3 region has the DNA TGCAGCGTGATCGGGTCTACTTCCTACAATGAGCAGTTCTTC.

The V and J genes are TRBV27 and TRBJ2-7, with 7 nucleotides matching TRBD1. This CDR3 spans 14 amino acids. Germline V gene data show CDR1 as MNHEY and CDR2 as SMNVEV (reference sequence). V gave up 6 bases and J gave up 0 bases; unmatched junction bases: 5. The CDR3 DNA follows: TGTGCCAGCAGAAGACAGGGTAGCTCCTACGAGCAGTACTTC. It translates to CASRRQGSSYEQYF.

The chain combines TRBV19 with TRBJ2-6; the D is unclear. The CDR3 has 15 amino acids. Trimming stripped 6 bases from V and 2 bases from J, with 11 bases between. Germline values: CDR1 LNHDA, CDR2 SQIVND (reference sequence). This CDR3 reads CASSPGVTGANVLTF. CDR3 DNA: TGTGCCAGTAGCCCCGGAGTAACTGGGGCCAACGTCCTGACTTTC.

This CDR3 reads CASSARPGNTEAFF. CDR3 in DNA: TGTGCCAGCAGCGCCCGCCCAGGGAACACTGAAGCTTTCTTT. This chain links TRBV28 with TRBJ1-1; D is unclear. This CDR3 has 14 residues. The germline V and J ends were trimmed by 6 bases and 1 base, with 12 bases remaining between them. In germline, CDR1 is MDHEN, CDR2 SYDVKM.

This rearrangement joins TRBV28 to TRBJ2-7; TRBD2 aligns across 10 bases. Trimming took 7 bases from V and 2 from J; bases not matched to a gene: 14. Looked up from germline, CDR1 is MDHEN and CDR2 is SYDVKM. The CDR3 covers 17 residues. The CDR3 DNA reads as TGTGCCAGCATTGAGTCAGTACTAGCGGGACTACCCTACGAGCAGTACTTC. Translating gives CASIESVLAGLPYEQYF.

V usage is TRBV15 and J usage is TRBJ1-4; unclear D gene. V lost 5 bases, J lost 4 bases, and 17 bases lay in between. The CDR3 is made up of 16 amino acids. Germline V gene lookup returns CDR1 LNHNV and CDR2 YYDKDF (reference sequence). This CDR3 reads CATSRSRLQINEKLFF. For the CDR3, the DNA is TGTGCCACCAGCCGTAGCCGGTTGCAGATTAATGAAAAACTGTTTTTT.

This chain links TRBV27 with TRBJ2-7; 14 bases agree with TRBD2. Germline CDR1 reads MNHEY; CDR2 reads SMNVEV (reference sequence). V shed 5 bases, J shed 3 bases, and the junction held 3 bases outside the gene matches. There are 15 residues in the CDR3. Written as DNA, the CDR3 is TGTGCCAGCAGTCCCGGGACTAGCGGGAGCTACGAGCAGTACTTC. It codes for CASSPGTSGSYEQYF.

The CDR3 DNA reads TGTGCCAGCAGCCGACCCGGACTAGCGGGAGTTAGGCAAGAGACCCAGTACTTC. Encoded protein: CASSRPGLAGVRQETQYF. V gene TRBV5-4 combines with J gene TRBJ2-5; 13 bases fit TRBD2. Germline values: CDR1 SGHNT, CDR2 YYREEE (reference sequence). This CDR3 has 18 amino acids. V dropped 4 bases and J dropped 2; count of bases not matched to a gene: 11.

The chain links TRBV28 to TRBJ2-7; perhaps TRBD2 as D (6 bases). In germline, CDR1 is MDHEN, CDR2 SYDVKM. There are 19 residues in the CDR3. V was pared by 3 bases and J by 3 bases, with 27 bases between. CDR3 residues: CASSFFPGTRLVPYYEQYF. CDR3 DNA: TGTGCCAGCAGTTTCTTCCCCGGGACTCGATTAGTCCCCTACTACGAGCAGTACTTC.

V gene TRBV29-1 combines with J gene TRBJ1-1, with 8 bases that match TRBD1. This CDR3 is 12 amino acids long. Germline assignment: CDR1 SQVTM and CDR2 ANQGSEA. V lost 7 bases and J lost 1; bases outside the gene matches: 2. The CDR3 spells CSGTGPNTEAFF. CDR3 DNA: TGCAGCGGGACAGGGCCGAACACTGAAGCTTTCTTT.

V usage is TRBV11-3 and J usage is TRBJ2-1, with 8 bases matching TRBD1. The length of the CDR3 is 16 residues. Germline CDR1 SGHNT, CDR2 YENEEA. Unmatched junction bases numbered 8, after V lost 1 base and J lost 6 bases. The CDR3 sequence is CASSLGTGGNFNEQFF. CDR3 in DNA: TGTGCCAGCAGCTTAGGCACAGGGGGAAATTTCAATGAGCAGTTCTTC.

This sequence joins TRBV11-2 and TRBJ2-3; 9 bases line up with TRBD2. The CDR3 is 16 residues long. In germline, CDR1 is SGHAT, CDR2 FQNNGV. The trim removed 4 bases at V and 2 bases at J, leaving 7 bases unmatched. The CDR3 here is CASSYGLASHTDTQYF. DNA of the CDR3: TGTGCCAGCAGCTACGGACTAGCGAGTCACACAGATACGCAGTATTTT.

The chain has TRBV27 and TRBJ1-2; perhaps TRBD1 as D (6 bases). This CDR3 spans 15 amino acids. With 8 bases removed from V and 4 bases from J, the gap between germline ends came to 20 bases. The V gene's germline CDR1 is MNHEY and CDR2 SMNVEV (reference sequence). Here the CDR3 reads CASGSWTDLVYGYTF. CDR3 coding DNA: TGTGCCAGCGGGTCCTGGACAGATCTAGTCTATGGCTACACCTTC.

The CDR3 is CASSPPGGVNNEQFF. In DNA, the CDR3 is TGTGCCAGCTCACCACCGGGAGGAGTGAACAATGAGCAGTTCTTC. This sequence joins TRBV18 and TRBJ2-1, with D perhaps TRBD2 (6 bases). There are 15 residues in the CDR3. Trimming left V 0 bases short and J 5 bases short, with 11 bases between. Germline CDR1 and CDR2: KGHSH and LQKENI.

This clone has just one count. This chain connects TRBV9 to TRBJ1-3; D might be TRBD1 (6 bases). Between the trimmed V and J ends, which lost 5 bases and 1 base, there was a span of 16 bases. The CDR3 spans 16 residues. Germline CDR1 reads SGDLS; CDR2 reads YYNGEE. CDR3 region: CASRRGIGGSGNTIYF. Written as DNA, the CDR3 is TGTGCCAGCAGAAGAGGGATAGGGGGTTCTGGAAACACCATATATTTT.

The V gene is TRBV28, the J gene TRBJ2-7; 9 nucleotides align to TRBD2. The CDR3 length is 14 residues. J gave up 6 bases and V 8 bases, and 11 bases lay outside the gene matches. Per the germline V gene, CDR1 is MDHEN and CDR2 is SYDVKM. CDR3 bases: TGTGCCAGCTTGGCGGGAGGGCCCCTATCCGAGCAGTACTTC. It yields the protein CASLAGGPLSEQYF.

This chain uses TRBV7-6 with TRBJ1-3, with a weak D call TRBD1 (5 bases). There are 15 residues in the CDR3. V gave up 2 bases and J gave up 0 bases, with 8 bases separating them. In germline, CDR1 is SGHVS, CDR2 FNYEAQ. The CDR3: CASSLQGFSGNTIYF. CDR3 nucleotides: TGTGCCAGCAGCTTACAGGGTTTCTCTGGAAACACCATATATTTT.

For the CDR3, the DNA is TGCGCCAGCAGACAGGGGGCCGAAAAACTGTTTTTT. Amino acids: CASRQGAEKLFF. V and J are TRBV5-1 and TRBJ1-4, with 9 bases aligning to TRBD1. In germline, CDR1 is SGHRS, CDR2 YFSETQ. With 5 bases clipped from V and 8 bases from J, the junction kept 1 base outside the gene matches. This CDR3 spans 12 amino acids.

This chain links TRBV11-3 with TRBJ2-6, with D perhaps matching TRBD2 (6 bases). This CDR3 region has 15 residues. Trimming shortened V by 5 bases and J by 0 bases, and 8 bases separated the two germline ends. Per germline, CDR1 SGHNT and CDR2 YENEEA. The CDR3 here is CASSPGLSGANVLTF. CDR3 nucleotide sequence: TGTGCCAGCAGCCCGGGACTCTCTGGGGCCAACGTCCTGACTTTC. The full variable domain, its missing parts supplied by reference TRBV11-3 and TRBJ2-6, is EAGVVQSPRYKIIEKKQPVAFWCNPISGHNTLYWYLQNLGQGPELLIRYENEEAVDDSQLPKDRFSAERLKGVDSTLKIQPAELGDSAVYLCASSPGLSGANVLTFGAGSRLTVL.